These 32 T cell receptor beta chains came from one sample sequenced in a study of blood T cell repertoires in COVID-19. Method: immunoSEQ multiplex PCR; TCRdb's copy keeps in-frame clones and lacks some. The table has 150,000 to 200,000 clones, approximately 90% seen once; the top ten hold over 7%. Sample: peripheral blood. The receptors shown here come from a woman aged 80 or over in a cohort sampled during active or convalescent COVID-19.

The chain carries TRBV29-1 and TRBJ1-6; D ambiguous. This CDR3 comprises 14 residues. Germline CDR1 and CDR2: SQVTM and ANQGSEA. Between the trimmed V and J ends, which lost 1 base and 7 bases, there was a span of 11 bases. The CDR3 bases are TGCAGCGTTGAAGGAAAATTGGAGAATTCACCCCTCCACTTT. Protein product: CSVEGKLENSPLHF.

V and J are TRBV19 and TRBJ1-5; D gene unclear. The CDR3 loop spans 15 amino acids. CDR1 LNHDA and CDR2 SQIVND come from the germline V gene (reference sequence). Trimming shortened V by 4 bases and J by 0 bases, and 10 bases separated the two germline ends. The CDR3 protein is CASSTVHNSNQPQHF. The CDR3 DNA reads TGTGCCAGTAGTACCGTACATAATAGCAATCAGCCCCAGCATTTT.

CDR3 sequence (DNA): TGTGCCAGCAGCAGAGCGGGGGGGCCCAGGGAGACCCAGTACTTC. Amino acid sequence: CASSRAGGPRETQYF. The V gene is TRBV7-9, the J gene TRBJ2-5; 10 positions match TRBD2. This CDR3 region has 15 residues. Per germline, CDR1 SEHNR and CDR2 FQNEAQ (reference sequence). V lost 5 bases, J lost 5 bases, and 8 bases stayed unmatched.

The chain joins TRBV4-1 to TRBJ1-6, with TRBD1 matching over 7 bases. V shed 2 bases and J 12 bases; nucleotides not matched to a gene: 10. CDR3 length: 15 amino acids. CDR1 and CDR2 (germline): MGHRA, YSYEKL. DNA of the CDR3: TGCGCCAGCAGCCAACTCGCTAGACAGGGTGGACCCCTCCACTTT. Its protein product is CASSQLARQGGPLHF.

The J gene is TRBJ2-1, the V gene TRBV11-3; 8 positions agree with TRBD2. This CDR3 is built from 17 residues. CDR1 is SGHNT and CDR2 is YENEEA in the germline V gene. V lost 4 bases to trimming and J lost 2 bases; unmatched junction nucleotides: 10. CDR3 in amino acids: CASSSTFTGGPYNEQFF. CDR3 DNA: TGTGCCAGCAGCTCAACCTTTACGGGAGGGCCCTACAATGAGCAGTTCTTC.

V is TRBV9 and J is TRBJ2-1, with 7 bases lining up with TRBD2. V trimming: 0 bases; J trimming: 3 bases; junction bases outside the gene matches: 12. Germline V gene data show CDR1 as SGDLS and CDR2 as YYNGEE. This CDR3 has 18 residues. Here the CDR3 reads CASSVGKLAAPFYNEQFF. CDR3 DNA sequence: TGTGCCAGCAGCGTAGGGAAGCTAGCGGCTCCCTTCTACAATGAGCAGTTCTTC.

The chain uses TRBV9 and TRBJ2-1; TRBD2 agrees at 8 bases. Looked up from germline, CDR1 is SGDLS and CDR2 is YYNGEE. The CDR3 runs to 15 residues. V gave up 4 bases and J gave up 4 bases; unmatched junction bases: 7. CDR3 nucleotide sequence: TGTGCCAGCAGCCCCGGGGGGGCTCAGTACAATGAGCAGTTCTTC. It codes for CASSPGGAQYNEQFF.

This clone was detected only once. The rearrangement links TRBV10-3 to TRBJ2-1, with D tentatively TRBD2 (5 bases). The CDR3 length is 13 residues. V was trimmed by 1 base and J by 8 bases, leaving 9 bases between them. Germline V CDR1 and CDR2: ENHRY, SYGVKD. This CDR3 is CAISEFEEDEQFF. Here the CDR3 DNA reads TGTGCCATCAGTGAGTTTGAGGAGGATGAGCAGTTCTTC.

CDR3 sequence reads: CASSYDRYEQYF. The CDR3 DNA reads TGTGCCAGCAGTTACGATCGGTACGAGCAGTACTTC. J is TRBJ2-7 and V is TRBV6-2 or TRBV6-3; no reliable D call. Germline-derived CDR1 and CDR2 are MNHEY and SVGEGT. The length of the CDR3 is 12 residues. V was clipped by 2 bases and J by 4 bases, with 6 bases between them.

V and J are TRBV6-6 and TRBJ2-3; 11 bases map to TRBD2. There are 14 residues in the CDR3. Germline-derived CDR1 and CDR2 are MNHNY and SVGAGI (reference sequence). Trimming at V came to 10 bases and at J to 5 bases, leaving 8 bases not matched to a gene. The CDR3 spells CATLLAGVGDTQYF. The CDR3 bases are TGTGCCACCCTACTAGCGGGGGTTGGAGATACGCAGTATTTT.

The V gene is TRBV4-2, the J gene TRBJ2-3; D may be TRBD2 (5 bases). Trimming removed 5 bases from V and 0 bases from J, with 9 bases in between. CDR1 and CDR2 (germline): LGHNA, YNFKEQ. The CDR3 spans 14 residues. The CDR3 sequence: CASSTRTSTDTQYF. The CDR3 nucleotides are TGTGCCAGCAGCACACGGACTAGCACAGATACGCAGTATTTT.

The chain is built from TRBV5-1 and TRBJ1-1; TRBD1 might be the D (5 bases). The CDR3 has 14 amino acids. Deletions cut 4 bases from V and 7 bases from J, with 17 bases between. CDR1 and CDR2 from the germline V gene are SGHRS and YFSETQ. CDR3 nucleotides: TGCGCCAGCAGCCCGAGTGGGGCGCAGGTTGAAGCTTTCTTT. This translates into CASSPSGAQVEAFF.

The rearrangement links TRBV10-1 to TRBJ2-5; the match to TRBD1 covers 7 bases. The ends lost 4 bases at V and 4 bases at J; junction bases unmatched: 12. The V gene's germline CDR1 is WNHNN and CDR2 SYGVQD (reference sequence). The CDR3 consists of 16 residues. The CDR3 here is CASSAGTANRGETQYF. For the CDR3, the DNA is TGCGCCAGCAGTGCCGGGACAGCAAACCGGGGAGAGACCCAGTACTTC.

This sequence joins TRBV18 and TRBJ1-6; TRBD1 aligns across 11 bases. J was trimmed by 9 bases and V by 8 bases; bases with no gene match: 9. Looked up from germline, CDR1 is KGHSH and CDR2 is LQKENI. The CDR3 extends over 15 amino acids. The CDR3 bases are TGTGCCAGCCAGACCGGACAGGGGGCACGTTCACCCCTCCACTTT. It encodes CASQTGQGARSPLHF.

The chain joins TRBV9 to TRBJ1-4, with TRBD1 as a possible D gene (6 bases). Germline V gene lookup returns CDR1 SGDLS and CDR2 YYNGEE. The CDR3 contains 14 residues. V lost 4 bases to trimming and J lost 11 bases, with 18 bases between them. This CDR3 reads CASSSRGGQGKLFF. CDR3 nucleotide sequence: TGTGCCAGCAGCTCCCGGGGGGGGCAGGGCAAACTGTTTTTT.

This clone was seen only once. The V gene is TRBV7-2, the J gene TRBJ1-2; tentatively, D is TRBD1 (6 bases). The CDR3 totals 13 residues. Germline V gene lookup returns CDR1 SGHTA and CDR2 FQGNSA. V lost 5 bases and J lost 6, with 13 bases in between. The chain's CDR3 is CASSDQGYHGYTF. CDR3 in DNA: TGTGCCAGCAGCGACCAGGGGTACCATGGCTACACCTTC.

This chain joins TRBV9 and TRBJ1-1; TRBD1 matches at 9 bases. The V segment lost 4 bases and the J segment 3 bases; nucleotides outside the gene matches: 7. The germline V gene has CDR1 SGDLS and CDR2 YYNGEE. The CDR3 sequence is 15 residues long. The CDR3 nucleotides read TGTGCCAGCAGCTCACTGACAGGGGGGGACACTGAAGCTTTCTTT. Protein product: CASSSLTGGDTEAFF.

The rearrangement links TRBV28 to TRBJ2-2, with a tentative D call TRBD2 (6 bases). Between the trimmed V and J ends, which lost 3 bases and 4 bases, there was a span of 15 bases. The CDR3 length is 16 residues. Germline V gene lookup returns CDR1 MDHEN and CDR2 SYDVKM. CDR3 DNA: TGTGCCAGCAGTTTTCTCCCGGGACTGATCACCGGGGAGCTGTTTTTT. Amino acids: CASSFLPGLITGELFF.

The chain joins TRBV7-6 to TRBJ2-7; D may be TRBD2 (6 bases). The germline V gene has CDR1 SGHVS and CDR2 FNYEAQ. V dropped 4 bases and J dropped 6 bases, with 13 bases sitting between them. The CDR3 loop spans 13 amino acids. CDR3 sequence: CASSSREIGEQYF. In DNA form, the CDR3 reads TGTGCCAGCAGCTCTCGGGAGATCGGCGAGCAGTACTTC. Together with reference TRBV7-6 and TRBJ2-7, the CDR3 gives the full variable domain: GAGVSQSPRYKVTKRGQDVALRCDPISGHVSLYWYRQALGQGPEFLTYFNYEAQQDKSGLPNDRFSAERPEGSISTLTIQRTEQRDSAMYRCASSSREIGEQYFGPGTRLTVT.

CDR3 residues: CASSPTAGNSYNEQFF. DNA of the CDR3: TGTGCCAGCTCACCGACCGCGGGAAACTCCTACAATGAGCAGTTCTTC. This chain connects TRBV18 to TRBJ2-1, with D perhaps TRBD2 (6 bases). Deletions cut 3 bases from V and 0 bases from J, with 12 bases between. In germline, CDR1 is KGHSH, CDR2 LQKENI. The CDR3 sequence is 16 residues long.

This chain connects TRBV18 to TRBJ2-7; D is unclear. V lost 3 bases and J 6 bases, leaving 12 bases between the germline ends. The V gene's germline CDR1 is KGHSH and CDR2 LQKENI. This CDR3 spans 13 amino acids. The CDR3 DNA follows: TGTGCCAGCTCACCTTTCCCAACGGGCGAGCAGTACTTC. This translates into CASSPFPTGEQYF.

The rearrangement links TRBV30 to TRBJ1-1, with a tentative D call TRBD1 (6 bases). CDR3 length equals 14 residues. V lost 3 bases to trimming and J lost 0 bases, with 11 bases between them. Germline V CDR1 and CDR2: GTSNPN, SVGIG (reference sequence). The CDR3 loop reads CAWRGDTLNTEAFF. CDR3 DNA: TGTGCCTGGAGGGGGGACACCTTGAACACTGAAGCTTTCTTT. The whole variable domain, remainder taken from reference TRBV30 and TRBJ1-1, is SQTIHQWPATLVQPVGSPLSLECTVEGTSNPNLYWYRQAAGRGLQLLFYSVGIGQISSEVPQNLSASRPQDRQFILSSKKLLLSDSGFYLCAWRGDTLNTEAFFGQGTRLTVV.

This chain connects TRBV3-1 (or the pseudogene TRBV3-2) to TRBJ2-7; 15 bases are shared with TRBD2. Looked up from germline, CDR1 is LGHDT and CDR2 is YNNKEL (reference sequence). V dropped 1 base and J dropped 6; count of bases not matched to a gene: 1. This CDR3 has 15 residues. Here the CDR3 DNA reads TGTGCCAGCAGCCAAGGGGGACTAGCGGGAGGCGAGCAGTACGTC. This codes for CASSQGGLAGGEQYV.

The chain combines TRBV27 with TRBJ2-3; the D gene is possibly TRBD2 (5 bases). V lost 4 bases to trimming and J lost 5 bases, with 10 bases between them. CDR1 is MNHEY and CDR2 is SMNVEV in the germline V gene (reference sequence). The CDR3 is 13 amino acids. The CDR3 loop reads CASSSSGGDTQYF. The CDR3 region has the DNA TGTGCCAGCAGTTCATCTGGAGGAGATACGCAGTATTTT.

The genes are TRBV4-1 and TRBJ1-2, with TRBD1 as a possible D gene (6 bases). The germline gives CDR1 MGHRA, CDR2 YSYEKL. Trimming removed 2 bases from V and 7 bases from J, with 11 bases in between. The CDR3 totals 13 residues. The CDR3 is CASSQRAGAGYTF. CDR3 DNA: TGCGCCAGCAGCCAACGGGCAGGGGCTGGCTACACCTTC.

This chain connects TRBV27 to TRBJ2-1, with 8 bases identical to TRBD1. The CDR3 totals 14 residues. The germline V gene encodes CDR1 MNHEY and CDR2 SMNVEV (reference sequence). The V and J ends lost 5 bases and 6 bases, in that order; junction bases with no gene match: 6. The CDR3 protein is CASSLDRGFNEQFF. CDR3 DNA: TGTGCCAGCAGTCTTGACAGGGGTTTCAATGAGCAGTTCTTC.

V and J are TRBV12-3 or TRBV12-4 and TRBJ2-3, with TRBD2 matching over 13 bases. V lost 6 bases and J lost 14; bases outside the gene matches: 5. This CDR3 contains 12 residues. This CDR3 is CASSLGLAGVYF. As DNA, the CDR3 is TGTGCCAGCAGCCTTGGACTAGCGGGGGTGTATTTT.

V is TRBV21-1 and J is TRBJ1-2; the table's D call of TRBD1 was not tested on the DNA. TRBV21-1 is an annotated pseudogene. CDR3 length: 14 amino acids. CDR3 nucleotide sequence: TGTGCCAGCACCACGGACAGGGGGCCATATGGCTACACCTTC. This codes for CASTTDRGPYGYTF.

The chain recombines TRBV7-9 with TRBJ1-2; the D gene is possibly TRBD1 (5 bases). The CDR3 has 15 residues. Germline V lookup: CDR1 SEHNR, CDR2 FQNEAQ (reference sequence). Trimming stripped 5 bases from V and 3 bases from J, with 16 bases between. The CDR3 DNA reads TGTGCCAGCAGCCATAGCAGGGATTGGCACTATGGCTACACCTTC. Its translation: CASSHSRDWHYGYTF.

This clone has only one observation. The gene calls are TRBV14 and TRBJ1-1, with a possible D match to TRBD1 (6 bases). This CDR3 contains 14 residues. In germline, CDR1 is SGHDN, CDR2 FVKESK. The germline V and J ends were trimmed by 3 bases and 0 bases, with 8 bases remaining between them. CDR3 sequence: CASSHNRVNTEAFF. Written as DNA, the CDR3 is TGTGCCAGCAGCCATAACAGGGTGAACACTGAAGCTTTCTTT.

The chain is built from TRBV7-8 and TRBJ2-7, with TRBD1 matching over 8 bases. Germline CDR1 is SGHVS and CDR2 is FQNEAQ. The junction had 10 bases not matched to a gene; V was cut back by 3 bases and J by 3 bases. This CDR3 spans 16 amino acids. The CDR3 DNA reads TGTGCCAGCAGCTTCGGACAGGGCTATGGGGACTACGAGCAGTACTTC. This translates into CASSFGQGYGDYEQYF.

This rearrangement joins TRBV10-2 to TRBJ1-6; D remains ambiguous. The germline V gene has CDR1 WSHSY and CDR2 SAAADI. V lost 10 bases and J lost 10, with 17 bases in between. The CDR3 has 13 residues. The CDR3 loop reads CATTPGEGSPLHF. The CDR3 DNA reads as TGCGCCACAACTCCTGGAGAGGGCTCACCCCTCCACTTT.